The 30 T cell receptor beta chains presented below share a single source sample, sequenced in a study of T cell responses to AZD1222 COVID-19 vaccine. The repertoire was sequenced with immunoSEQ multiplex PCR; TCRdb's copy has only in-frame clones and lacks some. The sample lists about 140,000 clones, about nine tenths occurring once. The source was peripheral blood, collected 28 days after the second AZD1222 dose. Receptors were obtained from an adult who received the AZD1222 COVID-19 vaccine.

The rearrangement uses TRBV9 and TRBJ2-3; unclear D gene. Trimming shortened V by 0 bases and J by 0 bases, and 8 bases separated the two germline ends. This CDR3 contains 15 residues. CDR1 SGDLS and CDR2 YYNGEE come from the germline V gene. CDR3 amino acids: CASSVEDGSTDTQYF. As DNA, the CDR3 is TGTGCCAGCAGCGTAGAGGACGGGAGCACAGATACGCAGTATTTT.

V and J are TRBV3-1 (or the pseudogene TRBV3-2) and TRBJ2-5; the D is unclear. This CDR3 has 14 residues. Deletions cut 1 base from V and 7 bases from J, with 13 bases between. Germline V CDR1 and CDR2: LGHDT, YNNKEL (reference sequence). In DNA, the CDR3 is TGTGCCAGCAGCCAAGTCTTCCCCCCACGGACCCAGTACTTC. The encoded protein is CASSQVFPPRTQYF.

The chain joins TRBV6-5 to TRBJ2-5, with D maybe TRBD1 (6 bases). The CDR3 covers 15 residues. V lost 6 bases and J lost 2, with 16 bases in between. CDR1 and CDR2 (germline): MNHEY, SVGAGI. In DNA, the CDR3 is TGTGCCAGCAGCCCCGGACAGAGCAAACAAGAGACCCAGTACTTC. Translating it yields CASSPGQSKQETQYF.

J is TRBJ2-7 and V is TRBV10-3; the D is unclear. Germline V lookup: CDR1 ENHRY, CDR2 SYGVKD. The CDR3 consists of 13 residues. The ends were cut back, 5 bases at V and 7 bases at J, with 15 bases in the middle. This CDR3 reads CAISPGPQREQYF. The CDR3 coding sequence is TGTGCCATCAGTCCTGGACCACAACGGGAGCAGTACTTC.

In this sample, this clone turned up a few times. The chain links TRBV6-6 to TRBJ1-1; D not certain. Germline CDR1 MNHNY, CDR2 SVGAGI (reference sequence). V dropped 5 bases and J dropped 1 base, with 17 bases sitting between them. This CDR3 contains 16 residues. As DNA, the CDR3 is TGTGCCAGCAGTCCCCTCCAAACGCTGCCGAACACTGAAGCTTTCTTT. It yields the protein CASSPLQTLPNTEAFF.

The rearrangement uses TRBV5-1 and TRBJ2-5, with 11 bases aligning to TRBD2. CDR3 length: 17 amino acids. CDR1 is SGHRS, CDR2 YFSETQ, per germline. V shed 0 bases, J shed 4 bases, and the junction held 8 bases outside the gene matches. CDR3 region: CASSLGFSGGARETQYF. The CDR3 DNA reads TGCGCCAGCAGCTTGGGGTTTAGCGGGGGGGCACGAGAGACCCAGTACTTC.

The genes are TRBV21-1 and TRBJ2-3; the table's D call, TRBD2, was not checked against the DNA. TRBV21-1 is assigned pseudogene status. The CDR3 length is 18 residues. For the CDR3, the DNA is TGTGCCAGCAGCAAAGGTGCCCTAGCGGGGGAGCTCACAGATACGCAGTATTTT. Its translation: CASSKGALAGELTDTQYF.

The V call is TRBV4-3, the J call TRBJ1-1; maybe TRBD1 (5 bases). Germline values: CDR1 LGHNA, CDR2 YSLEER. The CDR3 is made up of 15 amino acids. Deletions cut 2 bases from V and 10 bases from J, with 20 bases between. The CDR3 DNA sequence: TGCGCCAGCAGCCAATTGCTGGCTTCCGGGACTAGAGCTTTCTTT. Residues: CASSQLLASGTRAFF.

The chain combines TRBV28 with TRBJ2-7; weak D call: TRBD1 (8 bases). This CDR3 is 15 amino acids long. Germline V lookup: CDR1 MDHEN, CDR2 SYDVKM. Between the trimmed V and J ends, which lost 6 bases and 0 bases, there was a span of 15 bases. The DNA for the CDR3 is TGTGCCAGCAGGGGGGGGGACAGGAGCTCCTACGAGCAGTACTTC. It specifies CASRGGDRSSYEQYF. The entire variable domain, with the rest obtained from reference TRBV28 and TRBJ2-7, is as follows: DVKVTQSSRYLVKRTGEKVFLECVQDMDHENMFWYRQDPGLGLRLIYFSYDVKMKEKGDIPEGYSVSREKKERFSLILESASTNQTSMYLCASRGGDRSSYEQYFGPGTRLTVT.

CDR3: CASSYSESTDTQYF. In DNA, the CDR3 is TGTGCCAGCAGTTATAGCGAAAGCACAGATACGCAGTATTTT. This chain links TRBV6-5 with TRBJ2-3; a weak D match, TRBD2 (5 bases). V gave up 3 bases and J gave up 0 bases, with 7 bases separating them. The CDR3 is made up of 14 amino acids. Germline V lookup: CDR1 MNHEY, CDR2 SVGAGI.

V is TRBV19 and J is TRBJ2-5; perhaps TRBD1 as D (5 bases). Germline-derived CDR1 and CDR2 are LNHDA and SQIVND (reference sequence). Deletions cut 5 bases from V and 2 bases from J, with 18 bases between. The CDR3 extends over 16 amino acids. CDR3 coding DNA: TGTGCCAGTAGTCCCTCCCCCCAGGGTCGGCAAGAGACCCAGTACTTC. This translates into CASSPSPQGRQETQYF. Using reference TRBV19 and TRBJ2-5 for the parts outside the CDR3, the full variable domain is DGGITQSPKYLFRKEGQNVTLSCEQNLNHDAMYWYRQDPGQGLRLIYYSQIVNDFQKGDIAEGYSVSREKKESFPLTVTSAQKNPTAFYLCASSPSPQGRQETQYFGPGTRLLVL.

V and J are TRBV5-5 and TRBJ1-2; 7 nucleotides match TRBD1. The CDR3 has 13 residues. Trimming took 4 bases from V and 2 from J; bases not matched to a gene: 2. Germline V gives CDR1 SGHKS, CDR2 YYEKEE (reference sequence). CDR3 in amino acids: CASSMTGNYGYTF. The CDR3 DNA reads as TGTGCCAGCAGCATGACAGGGAACTATGGCTACACCTTC.

CDR3 protein: CASSFIQGGGRETQYF. The DNA for the CDR3 is TGTGCCAGCAGTTTCATCCAGGGTGGGGGGCGAGAGACCCAGTACTTC. V and J are TRBV28 and TRBJ2-5; either TRBD1 or TRBD2 may fit D (6 bases each). The CDR3 covers 16 residues. V lost 3 bases to trimming and J lost 4 bases, with 18 bases between them. Germline V lookup: CDR1 MDHEN, CDR2 SYDVKM.

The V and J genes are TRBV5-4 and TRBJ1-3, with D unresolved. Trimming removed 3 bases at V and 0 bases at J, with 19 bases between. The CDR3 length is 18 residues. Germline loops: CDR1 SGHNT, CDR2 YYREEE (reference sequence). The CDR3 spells CASSSRRSQAFSGNTIYF. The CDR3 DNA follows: TGTGCCAGCAGCTCTAGAAGGTCGCAGGCCTTCTCTGGAAACACCATATATTTT.

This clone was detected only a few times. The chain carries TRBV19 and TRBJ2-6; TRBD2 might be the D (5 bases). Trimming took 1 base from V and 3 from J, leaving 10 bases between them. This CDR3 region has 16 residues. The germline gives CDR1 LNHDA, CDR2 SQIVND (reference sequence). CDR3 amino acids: CASSIGTGIGANVLTF. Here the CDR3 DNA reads TGTGCCAGTAGTATAGGGACTGGTATTGGGGCCAACGTCCTGACTTTC.

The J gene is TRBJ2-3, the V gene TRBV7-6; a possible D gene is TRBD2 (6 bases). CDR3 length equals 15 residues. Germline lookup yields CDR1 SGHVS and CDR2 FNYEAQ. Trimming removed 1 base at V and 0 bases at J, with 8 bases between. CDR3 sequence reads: CASSLVAESTDTQYF. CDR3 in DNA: TGTGCCAGCAGCTTAGTAGCGGAGAGCACAGATACGCAGTATTTT.

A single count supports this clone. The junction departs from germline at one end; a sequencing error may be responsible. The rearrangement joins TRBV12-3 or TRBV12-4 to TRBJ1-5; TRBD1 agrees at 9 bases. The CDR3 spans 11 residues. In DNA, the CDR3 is TGTGCCAGCAGTTTGGGACAGGGCGCGGATTTT. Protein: CASSLGQGADF.

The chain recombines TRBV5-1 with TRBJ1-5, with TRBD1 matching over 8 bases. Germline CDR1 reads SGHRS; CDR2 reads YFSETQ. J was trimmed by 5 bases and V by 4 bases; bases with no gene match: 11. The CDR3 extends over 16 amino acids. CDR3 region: CASSPTTGVEYQPQHF. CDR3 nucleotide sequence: TGCGCCAGCAGCCCGACGACAGGGGTCGAATATCAGCCCCAGCATTTT.

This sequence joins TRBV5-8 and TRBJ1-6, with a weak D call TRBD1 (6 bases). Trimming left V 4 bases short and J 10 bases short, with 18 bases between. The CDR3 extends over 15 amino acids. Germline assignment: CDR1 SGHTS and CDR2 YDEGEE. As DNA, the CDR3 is TGTGCCAGCAGCCTCAGCCCGGGGGCAGAGTCACCCCTCCACTTT. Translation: CASSLSPGAESPLHF.

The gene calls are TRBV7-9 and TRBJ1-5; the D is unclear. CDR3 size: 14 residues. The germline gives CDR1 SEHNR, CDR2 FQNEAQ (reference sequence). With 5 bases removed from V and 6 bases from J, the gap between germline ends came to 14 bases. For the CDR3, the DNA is TGTGCCAGCAGCCGGGCTGAGTGGAGTCAGCCCCAGCATTTT. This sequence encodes CASSRAEWSQPQHF.

CDR3 region: CASAISGNNEQFF. The CDR3 DNA sequence: TGTGCCAGCGCGATTAGCGGGAACAATGAGCAGTTCTTC. The V gene is TRBV6-4, the J gene TRBJ2-1; 8 nucleotides align to TRBD2. Per the germline V gene, CDR1 is MRHNA and CDR2 is SNTAGT. The J segment lost 5 bases and the V segment lost 8 bases, leaving 5 bases of the junction unmatched. The CDR3 is made up of 13 amino acids.

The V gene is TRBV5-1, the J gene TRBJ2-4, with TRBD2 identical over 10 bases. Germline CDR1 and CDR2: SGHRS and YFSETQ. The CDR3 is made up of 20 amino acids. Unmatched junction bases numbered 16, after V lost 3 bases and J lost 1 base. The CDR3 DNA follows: TGCGCCAGCAGCTCGGGAAGGACTAGCGGATCTCGGGGGGCCAAAAACATTCAGTACTTC. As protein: CASSSGRTSGSRGAKNIQYF. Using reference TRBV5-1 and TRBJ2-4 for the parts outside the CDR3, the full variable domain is KAGVTQTPRYLIKTRGQQVTLSCSPISGHRSVSWYQQTPGQGLQFLFEYFSETQRNKGNFPGRFSGRQFSNSRSEMNVSTLELGDSALYLCASSSGRTSGSRGAKNIQYFGAGTRLSVL.

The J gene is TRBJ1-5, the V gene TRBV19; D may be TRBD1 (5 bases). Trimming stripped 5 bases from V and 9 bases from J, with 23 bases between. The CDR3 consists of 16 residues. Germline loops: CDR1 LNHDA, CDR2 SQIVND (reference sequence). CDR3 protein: CASSPTGTVDLGPQHF. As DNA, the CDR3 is TGTGCCAGTAGTCCCACCGGGACGGTGGACCTTGGGCCCCAGCATTTT.

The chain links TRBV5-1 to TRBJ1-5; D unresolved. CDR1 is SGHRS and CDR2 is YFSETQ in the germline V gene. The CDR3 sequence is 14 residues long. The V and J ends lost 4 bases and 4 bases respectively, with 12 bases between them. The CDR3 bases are TGCGCCAGCAGCGCCGGTGGGGAAAATCAGCCCCAGCATTTT. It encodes CASSAGGENQPQHF.

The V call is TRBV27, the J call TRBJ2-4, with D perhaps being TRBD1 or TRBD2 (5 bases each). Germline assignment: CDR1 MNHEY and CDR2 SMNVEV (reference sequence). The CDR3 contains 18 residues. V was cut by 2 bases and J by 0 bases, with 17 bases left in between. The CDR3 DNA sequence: TGTGCCAGCAGTTTACGAGGGGCGCGGGTTCTAGCCAAAAACATTCAGTACTTC. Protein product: CASSLRGARVLAKNIQYF.

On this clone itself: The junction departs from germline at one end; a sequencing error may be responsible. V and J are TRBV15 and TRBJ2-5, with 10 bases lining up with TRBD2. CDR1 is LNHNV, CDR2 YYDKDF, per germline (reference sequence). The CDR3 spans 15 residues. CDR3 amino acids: CATSRVSSGGETQYF. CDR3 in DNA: TGTGCCACCAGTAGAGTGTCTAGCGGGGGAGAGACCCAGTACTTC.

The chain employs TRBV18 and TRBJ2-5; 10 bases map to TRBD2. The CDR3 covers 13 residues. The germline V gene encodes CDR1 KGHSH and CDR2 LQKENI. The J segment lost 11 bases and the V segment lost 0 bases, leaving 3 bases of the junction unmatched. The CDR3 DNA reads TGTGCCAGCTCACCACCTACACTAGCGGGACAGTACTTC. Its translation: CASSPPTLAGQYF.

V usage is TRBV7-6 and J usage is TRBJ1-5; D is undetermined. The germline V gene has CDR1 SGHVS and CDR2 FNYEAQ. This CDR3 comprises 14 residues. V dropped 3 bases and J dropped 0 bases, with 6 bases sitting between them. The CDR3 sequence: CASSLGYSNQPQHF. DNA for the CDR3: TGTGCCAGCAGCTTGGGGTATAGCAATCAGCCCCAGCATTTT.

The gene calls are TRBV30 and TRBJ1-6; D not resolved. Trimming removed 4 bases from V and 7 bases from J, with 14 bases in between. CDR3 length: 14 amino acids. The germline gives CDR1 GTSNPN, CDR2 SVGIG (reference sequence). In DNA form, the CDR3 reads TGTGCCTGGACGCAGTTCGTCGGCAATTCACCCCTCCACTTT. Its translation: CAWTQFVGNSPLHF.

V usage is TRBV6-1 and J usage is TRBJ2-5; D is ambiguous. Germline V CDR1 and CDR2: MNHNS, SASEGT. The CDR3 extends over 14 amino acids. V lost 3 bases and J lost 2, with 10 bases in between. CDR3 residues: CASSDGPQQETQYF. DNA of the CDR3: TGTGCCAGCAGTGATGGTCCCCAGCAAGAGACCCAGTACTTC.